This T cell receptor beta chain was captured by sequencing in a study of T cell responses to AZD1222 COVID-19 vaccine. Overall study: The study pooled second doses at about 4 or about 12 weeks. Study-wide results and limits: Donors were chiefly white British, with a greater number of females, and clonal diversity was perhaps underestimated.

TCRdb's table, derived via immunoSEQ multiplex PCR, lists solely in-frame clones and lacks some. The sample records about 150,000 clones, roughly nine tenths being singletons. Germline CDR1 is MGHRA and CDR2 is YSYEKL. Between the trimmed V and J ends, which lost 2 bases and 3 bases, there was a span of 8 bases. The CDR3 contains 14 residues. Worth noting for this clone: The antigen is not known.

Specimen: peripheral blood, collected on day 0 of AZD1222 vaccination. This chain uses TRBV4-1 with TRBJ1-3; D might be TRBD1 (6 bases). This TCR was recovered from an adult in good health. The CDR3 spells CASSQWGLGNTIYF. For the CDR3, the DNA is TGCGCCAGCAGCCAATGGGGGCTTGGAAACACCATATATTTT.